The sequence of this T cell receptor beta chain was determined in a study of T-cell memory formation after mild COVID-19. General study points: CD4+ contracting clones lay mainly in CM and EM, CD8+ ones in EMRA.

V lost 6 bases and J 8 bases, leaving 17 bases between the germline ends. There are 14 residues in the CDR3. Per germline, CDR1 MNHEY and CDR2 SVGEGT. This clonotype has just a few counts. Its matching antigen is unknown. One entry per CDR3 protein, called by TCRdb with MiXCR from the 5' RACE reads. The repertoire holds 350,000 to 450,000 distinct CDR3 sequences, 13% to 15% seen once, with 22% in the top ten. This TCR came from a man in his late teens or twenties who had mild COVID-19 (a few samples of this study predate the infection). Cell type and time point are not known. Source material: PBMCs or a T cell subset sorted from them (not recorded which). The V call is TRBV6-2 or TRBV6-3, the J call TRBJ2-1; D is perhaps TRBD1 (5 bases). CDR3 region: CASSQAAGLDEQFF. In DNA form, the CDR3 reads TGTGCCAGCAGCCAGGCCGCAGGGTTAGATGAGCAGTTCTTC.